The sequence of this TCR beta chain was determined in a study of blood T cell repertoires in COVID-19. Study context: Acute and convalescent COVID-19 specimens originated in the United States, Italy and Spain.

This CDR3 is built from 15 residues. Looked up from germline, CDR1 is SGHTA and CDR2 is FQGTGA. Trimming removed 8 bases at V and 4 bases at J, with 19 bases between. Sequencing was performed with immunoSEQ multiplex PCR; in TCRdb, only in-frame clones are kept and a portion is missing. The table lists some 270,000 clones, 75% to 90% of them singletons. J is TRBJ2-3 and V is TRBV7-3, with TRBD1 as a possible D gene (5 bases). This clonotype was sampled from a woman between 35 and 50 years old who had been exposed to COVID-19. Material: PBMCs or T cells enriched from blood (not recorded which). CDR3 sequence reads: CASSLRGPASDTQYF. The CDR3 DNA reads as TGTGCCAGCTCCCTAAGGGGCCCGGCCTCAGATACGCAGTATTTT.